This T cell receptor (beta chain) was documented in a study of CD8+CD57+ T cells in acquired aplastic anemia. The study, taken as a whole, reports: With respect to CD8+ Simpson's diversity, patients and controls did not differ significantly.

TCR beta VDJ and CDR3 profiles were obtained from a genomic DNA template. In TCRdb, the reads were re-called with MiXCR into one record per CDR3 protein. The data hold some 180,000 distinct CDR3 sequences, with 63% observed a single time. Germline CDR1 reads SGHVS; CDR2 reads FNYEAQ. Trimming stripped 5 bases from V and 0 bases from J, with 13 bases between. This CDR3 has 15 residues. In patients chosen for sequencing, flow cytometry had shown CD8+CD57+ cell expansion. This clonotype was observed at least ten times. Its antigen is unknown. The sequence was collected from a human donor with aplastic anemia. This chain uses TRBV7-6 with TRBJ1-1, with D possibly TRBD1 on 5 matching bases. The sample taken for sequencing was sorted CD4+, CD8+, or CD8+CD57+ T cells (not recorded which) from PBMCs. The CDR3 protein is CASSPSRAVNTEAFF. CDR3 sequence (DNA): TGTGCCAGCAGCCCCTCCAGGGCAGTGAACACTGAAGCTTTCTTT.